The T cell receptor (beta chain) described here comes from a study of blood T cell repertoires in COVID-19. For the study at large: Acute and convalescent COVID-19 samples came from the United States, Italy and Spain. The analysed material was cDNA or gDNA that came from T cells, B-cell-depleted T cells, or PBMCs.

Original data processing: Amplification with reference gene primers provided the estimates of nucleated cell counts. Clones were sequenced by immunoSEQ multiplex PCR, and TCRdb holds only the in-frame ones, with some missing. For V, J and clone size, that table is used; D and trimming come from the DNA. Found here are fewer than 110,000 clones, approximately 88% of them singletons; the top ten hold roughly 4.3%. V lost 7 bases and J 6 bases, leaving 18 bases between the germline ends. The CDR3 totals 13 residues. Germline V gene sequence: CDR1 SQVTM, CDR2 ANQGSEA. Sequenced material: peripheral blood. The origin of this receptor is a human donor in a cohort sampled during active COVID-19. The chain carries TRBV29-1 and TRBJ1-1, with a weak D call TRBD1 (5 bases). The CDR3 DNA reads TGCAGCGCAAGTAAAGGGGATAACTCTGAAGCTTTCTTT. Translating it yields CSASKGDNSEAFF. Drawing the rest from reference TRBV29-1 and TRBJ1-1, the complete variable domain is SAVISQKPSRDICQRGTSLTIQCQVDSQVTMMFWYRQQPGQSLTLIATANQGSEATYESGFVIDKFPISRPNLTFSTLTVSNMSPEDSSIYLCSASKGDNSEAFFGQGTRLTVV.